This T cell receptor beta chain is from a study of blood T cells in healthy people across ages. Notes on this clonotype: Its antigen is undetermined.

The CDR3 is 15 amino acids. Looked up from germline, CDR1 is LGHDT and CDR2 is YNNKEL (reference sequence). The V gene lost 0 bases and the J gene lost 7 bases, with 16 bases spanning the gap. General study points: Estimates based on one million T cells were treated as lower bounds.

The authors ran a second PCR of roughly 6 to 12 cycles using a sample-barcoded 5' primer and a J-beta primer mix. Carrying 12 random nucleotides, a template-switch adaptor labeled each individual cDNA molecule. MiXCR, applied by TCRdb to the 5' RACE reads, yields one record per CDR3 protein. Of more than 800,000 distinct CDR3 sequences listed, around 30% are singletons. The sequence was obtained from a woman older than 75 in good health. The sequenced material came from blood. V usage is TRBV3-1 and J usage is TRBJ2-7; D ambiguous. CDR3 residues: CASSQDQIVSTEQYF. The CDR3 coding sequence is TGTGCCAGCAGCCAAGATCAAATTGTCTCCACGGAGCAGTACTTC.